This TCR beta chain was observed in a study of a mutant IDH1 vaccine in newly diagnosed glioma. Study-level background: Sex distribution of treated patients was about 62% male and about 38% female; mean age was 40.4 years. Patients had received radiotherapy, temozolomide, or both previously, most receiving both.

Worth noting for this clone: Its antigen remains unknown.

Between the trimmed V and J ends, which lost 3 bases and 6 bases, there was a span of 6 bases. This CDR3 is 12 amino acids long. Germline CDR1 reads SGDLS; CDR2 reads YYNGEE. As for time point: week 35, safety follow-up. Vaccination used 300 ug of mutant IDH1 20-mer peptide per dose, with topical imiquimod. TCRdb's table, derived via immunoSEQ multiplex PCR, lists solely in-frame clones and lacks some. The top ten hold 1.6% of the sample, which has tens of thousands of clones, approximately 87% seen once. Sequencing was performed on PBMCs, taken from a glioma patient whose treatment included an IDH1 peptide vaccine. This receptor was obtained from a man aged 40-50 years with glioma. The chain couples TRBV9 to TRBJ2-2; D gene unclear. In nucleotides, the CDR3 is TGTGCCAGCAGCGGTTTTCCCGGGGAGCTGTTTTTT. The encoded protein is CASSGFPGELFF.